These T cell receptor beta chains were read from a single sample in a study of CD8 T cells in ankylosing spondylitis. TCRdb itself ran the 5' RACE reads through MiXCR, one entry per CDR3 protein. The repertoire consists of some 840,000 distinct CDR3 sequences, with about an eighth occurring once and the leading ten covering 0.45% to 0.6%. The specimen was blood, either unsorted or a sorted T cell fraction (not recorded which). The receptors stem from a male donor with ankylosing spondylitis. Each CDR3 is given with its conserved first and last residue. D genes are given only for firm matches. Clone size is shown for a subset of rows, as once, few, many or a class of expanded clone.

V gene	J gene	D gene	clone size	CDR3 protein	CDR3 DNA
TRBV20-1	TRBJ2-3	.	.	CSAKPGSALATQYF	TGCAGTGCTAAGCCGGGTTCGGCGTTGGCTACGCAGTATTTT
TRBV12-3/TRBV12-4	TRBJ2-5	.	many	CASTLGGSQETQYF	TGTGCCAGCACCCTCGGCGGGTCTCAAGAGACCCAGTACTTC
TRBV11-2	TRBJ2-2	TRBD1	many	CASNLDRGFTGELFF	TGTGCCAGCAACCTCGACAGGGGTTTTACCGGGGAGCTGTTTTTT
TRBV7-3	TRBJ2-1	TRBD2	few	CASSSSSGAEQFF	TGTGCCAGCAGCTCCTCTAGCGGGGCTGAGCAGTTCTTC
TRBV9	TRBJ2-7	.	.	CASSVGSQLYEQYF	TGTGCCAGCAGCGTGGGCAGCCAGTTATACGAGCAGTACTTC
TRBV25-1	TRBJ1-3	.	many	CASSFGAGNTIYF	.
TRBV5-5	TRBJ1-1	.	.	CASVFGLALNTEAFF	TGTGCCAGTGTATTTGGGCTTGCGCTGAACACTGAAGCTTTCTTT
TRBV7-2	TRBJ2-2	.	.	CASSLWQGGTGELFF	TGTGCCAGCAGCTTATGGCAGGGAGGTACCGGGGAGCTGTTTTTT
TRBV29-1	TRBJ1-1	.	.	CSAGRRGPTEASF	TGCAGCGCTGGTCGGCGGGGACCAACTGAAGCTTCCTTT
TRBV5-5	TRBJ2-2	.	many	CASSFVLDTGELFF	TGTGCCAGCAGCTTTGTCCTCGACACCGGGGAGCTGTTTTTT
TRBV21-1	TRBJ2-7	.	few	CASSKDNVAYEQYF	TGTGCCAGCAGCAAAGATAATGTAGCCTACGAGCAGTACTTC
TRBV6-1	TRBJ2-3	.	.	CASSEMSITDTQYF	TGTGCCAGCAGTGAAATGAGCATAACAGATACGCAGTATTTT
TRBV6-2/TRBV6-3	TRBJ2-5	.	.	CASSYSGRGHQETQYF	TGTGCCAGCAGTTACTCAGGGAGGGGACATCAAGAGACCCAGTACTTC
TRBV20-1	TRBJ2-3	TRBD2	.	CSARAMLAGYTDTQYF	TGCAGTGCTAGAGCTATGCTAGCGGGGTACACAGATACGCAGTATTTT
TRBV11-2	TRBJ1-1	TRBD1	.	CASSSLQGAVPEAFF	TGTGCCAGCAGCTCGTTACAGGGGGCTGTCCCTGAAGCTTTCTTT
TRBV4-3	TRBJ1-3	.	many	CASSQDRNTIYF	TGCGCCAGCAGCCAAGATCGGAACACCATATATTTT
TRBV9	TRBJ2-2	TRBD2	.	CASSPGGLAGTGELFF	TGTGCCAGCAGCCCCGGGGGACTAGCGGGAACCGGGGAGCTGTTTTTT
TRBV7-2	TRBJ1-3	.	many	CASSLSGGHTIYF	TGTGCCAGCAGCTTATCGGGTGGTCACACCATATATTTT
TRBV7-8	TRBJ1-5	.	few	CASSLVSVYSNQPQHF	TGTGCCAGCAGCTTAGTTTCGGTGTATAGCAATCAGCCCCAGCATTTT
TRBV12-3/TRBV12-4	TRBJ2-1	.	.	CASRRTLGNNEQFF	TGTGCCAGCAGACGGACTCTAGGCAACAATGAGCAGTTCTTC
TRBV20-1	TRBJ2-7	.	.	CSARGPVGSIYEQYF	TGCAGTGCTAGAGGCCCAGTGGGTTCAATCTACGAGCAGTACTTC
TRBV27	TRBJ2-3	TRBD2	.	CASSLGGFLGNTQYF	TGTGCCAGCAGTTTGGGGGGGTTCCTAGGGAATACGCAGTATTTT
TRBV29-1	TRBJ2-3	.	many	CSVEVGQGVGTDTQYF	TGCAGCGTTGAAGTTGGGCAGGGCGTGGGGACAGATACGCAGTATTTT
TRBV7-9	TRBJ1-5	TRBD1	.	CASSLGDRVQPQHF	TGTGCCAGCAGCTTAGGGGACAGGGTTCAGCCCCAGCATTTT
TRBV20-1	TRBJ2-5	.	.	CSAARDAQETQYF	TGCAGTGCCGCCAGGGACGCACAAGAGACCCAGTACTTC
TRBV5-6	TRBJ2-7	.	few	CASSSPNSYEQYF	TGTGCCAGCAGCAGCCCTAACTCCTACGAGCAGTACTTC
TRBV7-2	TRBJ2-7	.	.	CASSRTGRGDYEQYF	TGTGCCAGCAGCCGGACGGGCAGGGGGGATTACGAGCAGTACTTC
TRBV5-1	TRBJ2-1	TRBD2	few	CASSFLAGPDNEQFF	TGCGCCAGCAGCTTCTTAGCGGGGCCAGACAATGAGCAGTTCTTC
TRBV20-1	TRBJ2-7	.	.	CSAANGPYEQYF	TGCAGTGCTGCGAACGGGCCCTACGAGCAGTACTTC